The entry below describes one TCR beta chain. What it recognizes is unknown. CDR3 length: 14 amino acids. Between the trimmed V and J ends, which lost 2 bases and 3 bases, there was a span of 11 bases. These data are taken from a study of regulatory T cells in long-lasting Graves disease. Turning to the study itself: Over 5 years on antithyroid drugs plus positive TSH receptor antibodies marked Graves' disease as persistent. Overall study results and limits: New patients shared 966 public clonotypes, and persistent patients shared more, with about 2,500. Lower TCR diversity characterized persistent Graves' patients relative to newly diagnosed patients.

Libraries of TCR beta came from iRepertoire HTBI primers plus Arm-PCR of CDR3 regions. TCRdb re-derived calls from the multiplex PCR reads in MiXCR, one entry per CDR3 protein. Here the sample spans around 400,000 distinct CDR3 sequences, roughly a fifth being singletons. Indicated time point: persistent/refractory GD, antithyroid drugs over 5 years with positive TRAb. After RNA was extracted from PBMCs, the TCR library was made from it. The receptor's source is a female donor with Graves disease. The chain uses TRBV12-3 or TRBV12-4 and TRBJ2-7; D remains unclear. The sample here was peripheral blood mononuclear cells (PBMCs), taken when the disease was refractory, from a patient treated with antithyroid drugs. The CDR3: CASSLRHEIYEQYF. CDR3 DNA: TGTGCCAGCAGTTTACGGCACGAAATCTACGAGCAGTACTTC.